This entry concerns a single T cell receptor (beta chain). The antigen remains unidentified. The table came from immunoSEQ multiplex PCR; TCRdb's copy has only in-frame clones and leaves some out. The data contain about 18,000 clones, roughly 79% of them seen just once; the ten biggest clones take up 9%. The length of the CDR3 is 14 residues. The ends were cut back, 3 bases at V and 8 bases at J, with 15 bases in the middle. Germline assignment: CDR1 SGHRS and CDR2 YFSETQ. The data are from a study of neoadjuvant nivolumab and ipilimumab in lung cancer. The study, taken as a whole, reports: From pretherapy to surgery, tumor richness and clonality rose with dual therapy. Only a small number of samples underwent TCR sequencing.

The chain has TRBV5-1 and TRBJ2-1, with D perhaps assigned TRBD1 or TRBD2 (6 bases each). The sample was tumor tissue, taken after neoadjuvant nivolumab, alone or with ipilimumab, at or shortly before surgery. The receptor was isolated from an adult with non-small cell lung cancer. The CDR3 reads CASSSRVGGDEQFF. CDR3 sequence (DNA): TGCGCCAGCAGCTCTAGGGTGGGGGGCGATGAGCAGTTCTTC.